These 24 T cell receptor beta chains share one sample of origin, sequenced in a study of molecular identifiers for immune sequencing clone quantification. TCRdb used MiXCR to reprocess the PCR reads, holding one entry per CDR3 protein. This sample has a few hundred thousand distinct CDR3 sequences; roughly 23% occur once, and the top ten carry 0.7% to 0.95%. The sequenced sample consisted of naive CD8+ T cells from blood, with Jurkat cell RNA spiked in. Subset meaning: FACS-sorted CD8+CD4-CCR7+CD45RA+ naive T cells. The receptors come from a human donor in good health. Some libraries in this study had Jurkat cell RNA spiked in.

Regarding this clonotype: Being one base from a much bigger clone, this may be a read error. This CDR3 is CASSPLVGPEETQYF. CDR3 bases: TGTGCCAGCAGTCCCCTCGTGGGGCCCGAAGAGACCCAGTACTTC. The chain uses TRBV27 and TRBJ2-5; tentative D call: TRBD1 (5 bases). There are 15 residues in the CDR3. V was cut by 5 bases and J by 3 bases, with 16 bases left in between. Per germline, CDR1 MNHEY and CDR2 SMNVEV (reference sequence).

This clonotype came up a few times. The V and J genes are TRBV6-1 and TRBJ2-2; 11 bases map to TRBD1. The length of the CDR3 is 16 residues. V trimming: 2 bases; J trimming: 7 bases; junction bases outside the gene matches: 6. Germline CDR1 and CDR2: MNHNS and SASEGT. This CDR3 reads CASSERGQGANGELFF. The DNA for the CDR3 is TGTGCCAGCAGTGAACGCGGACAGGGGGCTAACGGGGAGCTGTTTTTT.

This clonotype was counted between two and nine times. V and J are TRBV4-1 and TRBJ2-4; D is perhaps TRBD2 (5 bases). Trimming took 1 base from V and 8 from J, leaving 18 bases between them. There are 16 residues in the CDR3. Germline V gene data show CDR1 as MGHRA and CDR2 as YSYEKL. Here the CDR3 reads CASSQVGGFVADIQYF. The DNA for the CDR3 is TGCGCCAGCAGCCAAGTTGGCGGGTTCGTCGCGGACATTCAGTACTTC.

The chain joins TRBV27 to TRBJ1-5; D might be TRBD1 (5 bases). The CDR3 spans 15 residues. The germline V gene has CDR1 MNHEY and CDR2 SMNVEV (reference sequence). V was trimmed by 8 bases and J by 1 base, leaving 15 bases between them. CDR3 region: CASSLTVQSNQPQHF. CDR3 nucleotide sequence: TGTGCCAGCTCATTGACAGTCCAAAGCAATCAGCCCCAGCATTTT.

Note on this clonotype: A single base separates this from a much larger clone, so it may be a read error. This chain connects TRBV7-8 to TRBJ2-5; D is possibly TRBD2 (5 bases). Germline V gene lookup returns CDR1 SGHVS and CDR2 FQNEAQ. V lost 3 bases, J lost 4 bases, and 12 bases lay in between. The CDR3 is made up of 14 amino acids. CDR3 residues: CASSFGLAIETQYF. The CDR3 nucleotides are TGTGCCAGCAGCTTCGGACTCGCCATAGAGACCCAGTACTTC. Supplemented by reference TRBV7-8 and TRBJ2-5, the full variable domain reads GAGVSQSPRYKVAKRGQDVALRCDPISGHVSLFWYQQALGQGPEFLTYFQNEAQLDKSGLPSDRFFAERPEGSVSTLKIQRTQQEDSAVYLCASSFGLAIETQYFGPGTRLLVL.

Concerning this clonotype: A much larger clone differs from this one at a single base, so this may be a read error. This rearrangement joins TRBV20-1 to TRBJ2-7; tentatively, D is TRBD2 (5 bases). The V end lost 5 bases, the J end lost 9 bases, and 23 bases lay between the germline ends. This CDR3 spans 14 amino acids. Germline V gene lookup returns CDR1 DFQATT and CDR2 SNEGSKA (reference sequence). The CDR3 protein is CSAPPLSGSGVQYF. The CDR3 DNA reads TGCAGTGCTCCCCCTCTCTCGGGGTCGGGTGTGCAGTACTTC.

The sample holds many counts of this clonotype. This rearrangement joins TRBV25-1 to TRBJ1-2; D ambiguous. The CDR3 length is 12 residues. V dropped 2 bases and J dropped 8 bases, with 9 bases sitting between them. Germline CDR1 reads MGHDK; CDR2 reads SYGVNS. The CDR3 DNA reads TGTGCCAGCAGTGAAGAGCCGGAGGGCTACACCTTC. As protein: CASSEEPEGYTF.

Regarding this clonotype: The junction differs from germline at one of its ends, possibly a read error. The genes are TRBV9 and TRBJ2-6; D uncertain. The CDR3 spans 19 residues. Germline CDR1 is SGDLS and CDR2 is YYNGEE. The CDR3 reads CACSVNSGPLEGGANVLTF. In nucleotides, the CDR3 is TGTGCCTGCAGCGTCAATTCCGGGCCCTTGGAAGGTGGGGCCAACGTCCTGACTTTC.

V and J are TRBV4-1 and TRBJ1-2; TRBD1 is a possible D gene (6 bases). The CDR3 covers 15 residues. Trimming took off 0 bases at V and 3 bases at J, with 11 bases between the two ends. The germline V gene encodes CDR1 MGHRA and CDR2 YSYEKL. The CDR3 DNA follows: TGCGCCAGCAGCCAAGATACAGGGTTATACTATGGCTACACCTTC. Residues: CASSQDTGLYYGYTF.

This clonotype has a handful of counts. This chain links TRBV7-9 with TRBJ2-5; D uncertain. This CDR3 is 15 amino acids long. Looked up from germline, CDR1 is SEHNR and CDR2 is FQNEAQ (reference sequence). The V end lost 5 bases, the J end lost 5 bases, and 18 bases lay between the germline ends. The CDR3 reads CASSPFYGSKETQYF. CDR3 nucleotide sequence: TGTGCCAGCAGCCCATTCTACGGTTCCAAGGAGACCCAGTACTTC.

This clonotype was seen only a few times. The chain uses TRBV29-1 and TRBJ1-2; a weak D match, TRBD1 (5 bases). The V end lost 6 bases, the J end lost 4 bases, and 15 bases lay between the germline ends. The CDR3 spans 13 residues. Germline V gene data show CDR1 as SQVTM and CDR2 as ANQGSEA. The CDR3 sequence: CSVPEPGPYGYTF. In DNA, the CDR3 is TGCAGCGTCCCCGAGCCAGGGCCCTATGGCTACACCTTC.

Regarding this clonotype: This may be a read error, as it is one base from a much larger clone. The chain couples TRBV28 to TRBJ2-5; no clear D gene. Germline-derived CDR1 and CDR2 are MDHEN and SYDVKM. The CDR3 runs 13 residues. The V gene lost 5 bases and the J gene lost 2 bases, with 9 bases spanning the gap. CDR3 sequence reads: CASSLSGQETQYF. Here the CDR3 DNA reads TGTGCCAGCAGTCTCTCAGGACAAGAGACCCAGTACTTC.

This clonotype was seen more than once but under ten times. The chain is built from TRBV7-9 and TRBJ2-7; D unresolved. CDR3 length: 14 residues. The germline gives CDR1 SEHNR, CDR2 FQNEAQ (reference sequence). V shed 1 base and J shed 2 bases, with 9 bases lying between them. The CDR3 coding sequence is TGTGCCAGCAGCTTAGTAGGGCAGCCCTACGAGCAGTACTTC. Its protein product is CASSLVGQPYEQYF.

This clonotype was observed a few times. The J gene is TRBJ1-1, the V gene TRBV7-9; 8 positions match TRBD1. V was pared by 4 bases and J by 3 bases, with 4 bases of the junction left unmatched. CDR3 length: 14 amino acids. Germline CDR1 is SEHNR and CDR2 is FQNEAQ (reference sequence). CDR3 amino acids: CASSSTGAHTEAFF. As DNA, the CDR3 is TGTGCCAGCAGCTCGACAGGGGCTCACACTGAAGCTTTCTTT.

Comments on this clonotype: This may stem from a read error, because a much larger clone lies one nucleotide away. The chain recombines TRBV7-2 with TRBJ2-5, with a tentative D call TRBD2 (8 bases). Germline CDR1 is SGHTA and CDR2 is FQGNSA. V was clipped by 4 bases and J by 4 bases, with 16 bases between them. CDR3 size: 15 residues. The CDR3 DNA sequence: TGTGCCAGCAGCTGGACAGGACTAGCCCGAGAGACCCAGTACTTC. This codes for CASSWTGLARETQYF.

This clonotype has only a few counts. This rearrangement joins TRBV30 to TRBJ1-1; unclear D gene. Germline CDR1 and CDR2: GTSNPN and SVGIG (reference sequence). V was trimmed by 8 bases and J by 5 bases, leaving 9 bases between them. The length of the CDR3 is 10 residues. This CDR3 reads CAAGETEAFF. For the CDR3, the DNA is TGTGCCGCCGGTGAAACTGAAGCTTTCTTT.

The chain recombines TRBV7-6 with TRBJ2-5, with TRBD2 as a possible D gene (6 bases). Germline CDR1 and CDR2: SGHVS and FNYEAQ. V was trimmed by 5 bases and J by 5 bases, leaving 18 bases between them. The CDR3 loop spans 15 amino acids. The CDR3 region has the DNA TGTGCCAGCAGCCCCCCTCGGGACTCCGTGGAGACCCAGTACTTC. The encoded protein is CASSPPRDSVETQYF.

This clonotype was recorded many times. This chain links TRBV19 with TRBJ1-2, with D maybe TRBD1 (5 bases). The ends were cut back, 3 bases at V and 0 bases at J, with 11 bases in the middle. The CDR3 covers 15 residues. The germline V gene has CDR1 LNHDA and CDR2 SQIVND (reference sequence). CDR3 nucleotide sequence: TGTGCCAGTAGTATTTGGACAAGGTCTAACTATGGCTACACCTTC. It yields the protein CASSIWTRSNYGYTF.

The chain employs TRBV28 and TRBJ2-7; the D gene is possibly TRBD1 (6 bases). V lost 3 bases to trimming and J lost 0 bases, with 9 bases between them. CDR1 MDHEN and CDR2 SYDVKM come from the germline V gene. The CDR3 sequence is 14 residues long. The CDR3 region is CASSFLDSSYEQYF. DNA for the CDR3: TGTGCCAGCAGTTTTTTGGACAGCTCCTACGAGCAGTACTTC.

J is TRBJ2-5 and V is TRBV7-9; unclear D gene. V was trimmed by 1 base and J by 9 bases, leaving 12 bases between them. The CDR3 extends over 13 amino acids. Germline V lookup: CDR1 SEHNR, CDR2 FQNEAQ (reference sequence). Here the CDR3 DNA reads TGTGCCAGCAGCTTAGAAAGGGCCCGGGCCCAGTACTTC. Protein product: CASSLERARAQYF.

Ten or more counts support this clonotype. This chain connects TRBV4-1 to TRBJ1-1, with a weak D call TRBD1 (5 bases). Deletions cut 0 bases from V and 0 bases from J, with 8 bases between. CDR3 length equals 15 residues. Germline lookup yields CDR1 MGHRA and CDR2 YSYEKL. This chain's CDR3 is CASSQDRTLNTEAFF. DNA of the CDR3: TGCGCCAGCAGCCAAGATAGGACACTGAACACTGAAGCTTTCTTT.

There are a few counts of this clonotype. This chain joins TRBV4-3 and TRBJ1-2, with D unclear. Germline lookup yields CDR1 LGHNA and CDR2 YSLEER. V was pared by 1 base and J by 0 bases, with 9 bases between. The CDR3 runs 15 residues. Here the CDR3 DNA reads TGCGCCAGCAGCCAAGGGGCAGACGCTAACTATGGCTACACCTTC. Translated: CASSQGADANYGYTF.

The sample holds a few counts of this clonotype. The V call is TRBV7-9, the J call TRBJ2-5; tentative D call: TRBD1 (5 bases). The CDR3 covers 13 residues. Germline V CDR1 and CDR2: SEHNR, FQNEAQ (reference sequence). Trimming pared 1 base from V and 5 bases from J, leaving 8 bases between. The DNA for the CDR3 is TGTGCCAGCAGCTTAGAGGGGATGGAGACCCAGTACTTC. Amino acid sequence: CASSLEGMETQYF.

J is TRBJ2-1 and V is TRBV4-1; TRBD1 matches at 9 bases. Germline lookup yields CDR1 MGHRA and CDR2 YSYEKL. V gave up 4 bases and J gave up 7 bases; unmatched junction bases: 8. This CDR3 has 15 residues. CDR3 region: CASSLDRGTGNEQFF. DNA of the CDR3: TGCGCCAGCAGCCTGGACAGGGGCACGGGAAATGAGCAGTTCTTC.